These 2 T cell receptor beta chains were all obtained from the same sample, sequenced in a study of metastatic and nonmetastatic thyroid tumors. TCRdb used MiXCR to call clones anew from the PCR reads. The data hold 89,000 or so clones, with around 7.8% observed a single time. No treatment had been given to any patient before thyroid surgery. Material for sequencing was blood. All receptors come from a female donor with papillary thyroid cancer or a benign thyroid nodule (not recorded which). Some clones in this sample may be carry-over from other donors' samples.

This clone came up many times. This chain links TRBV19 with TRBJ2-5; 10 nucleotides align to TRBD2. V shed 3 bases, J shed 5 bases, and the junction held 6 bases outside the gene matches. The CDR3 covers 15 residues. Germline CDR1 reads LNHDA; CDR2 reads SQIVND (reference sequence). The CDR3 here is CASSITSGAWETQYF. The CDR3 region has the DNA TGTGCCAGTAGTATTACTAGCGGGGCGTGGGAGACCCAGTACTTC.

Ten or more counts support this clone. Other DNA variants within this sample encode the same CDR3. The rearrangement uses TRBV2 and TRBJ2-2; TRBD1 aligns across 8 bases. V gave up 6 bases and J gave up 2 bases; unmatched junction bases: 5. CDR1 and CDR2 (germline): SNHLY, FYNNEI. The CDR3 spans 15 residues. The CDR3 DNA follows: TGTGCCAGCAGCGGACAGGGAGATAACACCGGGGAGCTGTTTTTT. It translates to CASSGQGDNTGELFF.